The T cell receptor (beta chain) described here comes from a study of shared clonotypes between healthy human individuals. About the study: The study enrolled a couple of women and three men aged 18 to 49.

Concerning this clone: Since a much larger clone is just one base distant, this may be a read error.

Using ten immunoSEQ deep assay plates, investigators sequenced unsorted PBMC DNA. As processed by the authors: ImmunoSEQ yielded junction-only sequences lacking quality scores, so filtering differed. Data came from immunoSEQ multiplex PCR; TCRdb stores just in-frame clones and leaves some out. V and J calls and clone size are given by that table; D and trimming were obtained from the DNA. This table has roughly 490,000 clones, over 65% appearing once. Germline assignment: CDR1 SGHTS and CDR2 YDEGEE. The CDR3 has 14 residues. With 0 bases removed from V and 10 bases from J, the gap between germline ends came to 16 bases. Among the donors, all were Caucasian adults who lived in Nashville, Tennessee.

The V and J genes are TRBV5-8 and TRBJ1-1; D is uncertain. Material for sequencing was PBMCs. The clonotype was recovered from a woman in her thirties or forties in good health. Some clones in this sample may be carry-over from other donors' samples. The CDR3 here is CASSLDWDFSVAFF. The CDR3 region has the DNA TGTGCCAGCAGCTTGGATTGGGATTTCAGTGTAGCTTTCTTT.